This TCR beta chain derives from a study of T cell responses to AZD1222 COVID-19 vaccine (dated by TCRdb to the early 2020s). General notes on the study: Because spike-specific TCR depth and breadth did not differ between the two schedules, AZD1222 recipients who got a second dose at roughly 4 weeks were pooled with those who got a second dose at roughly 12 weeks. A total of about 240 trial participants underwent TCR sequencing, of whom about 210 received two doses of AZD1222 and some 25 received two doses of the MenACWY control vaccine. Trial participants were enrolled by age into subgroups of 18-55, 56-69 and 70-plus years, and about 150, 27 and 61 TCR-sequenced participants, respectively, were included in these subgroups.

The label giving this sample's time point can be read as: baseline before first vaccination. Vaccinee samples came from UK trials COV001 and COV002, including a single-blind randomized controlled phase 2/3 trial of AZD1222 (ChAdOx1 nCoV-19) in healthy adults. For TCRbeta chain sequencing, PBMC samples from trial participants were taken at day 0 and at day 28 after the second dose. The CDR3 regions of human TCRbeta chains were subjected to immunosequencing. As for the authors' bioinformatics: TCRs in the repertoires were matched against a reference library of SARS-CoV-2-specific TCRs that had been generated with the MIRA antigen-specificity platform. Breadth was defined as the fraction of unique TCRs that were SARS-CoV-2-associated, and depth was defined as the fraction of total T cells that were SARS-CoV-2-associated. Using the MIRA data, each spike-specific TCR was assigned both to the spike region to which the TCR was reactive and to a CD4 or CD8 class. Log10-transformed breadth and depth values were compared by one-way ANOVA with Sidak's multiple comparisons tests. As stored in TCRdb, this immuneACCESS dataset retains in-frame rearrangements with V and J assigned. A fraction of the clones does not appear; measured against another copy, unresolved V genes explain less than half of the discrepancy, and the remainder lacks a known reason. D and trimming were read from the DNA, whereas the V and J calls and clone size are those reported in that table. This sample has 100,000 to 120,000 clones in its table, and around 85% of those were observed once. About 4.5% of the sample belongs to the ten largest clones.

From a lookup of the germline V gene, CDR1 and CDR2 are ENHRY and SYGVKD. V gives up 7 bases and J gives up 5 bases, and the segment between their germline ends measures 15 bases. The CDR3 goes from the cysteine to the phenylalanine over 13 residues. Only the CDR3 region is kept as DNA, spanning 39 bases read in frame from base 1. Points on this clone: Its target antigen remains unknown. Base quality data are lacking; no much larger clone is found one base away.

General findings and caveats noted by the study authors: Nearly half of unique spike-specific TCRs reportedly recognized epitopes outside regions mutated in the B.1.351 and B.1.1.7 variants. Spike-specific TCR breadth and depth rose significantly after two AZD1222 doses compared with day 0 and with MenACWY recipients. Conclusions about previously exposed vaccinees are limited because only six or seven AZD1222 recipients were SARS-CoV-2 seropositive at baseline. Participants were mostly white British, with more females than males. The authors suggested clonal diversity may have been underestimated. Because no samples from the day 14 peak response were available, repertoires could be characterized only after the peak T cell response. In the small 56-69-year group, the increase in depth fell short of significance, most likely because of low power. The whole spike protein was spanned by vaccine-associated CD4 TCRs, and dominant responses were seen in regions 160-218 and 743-854.

The V and J segments used are TRBV10-3 and TRBJ2-7; 5 matching bases give a weak D call of TRBD1. Sequencing was performed on peripheral blood, taken on day 0 of AZD1222 vaccination. This sequence was found in an adult in good health. DNA sequence: TGTGCCATCAAGCCCGACTCCAGGGACGAGCAGTACTTC. Its protein is CAIKPDSRDEQYF.